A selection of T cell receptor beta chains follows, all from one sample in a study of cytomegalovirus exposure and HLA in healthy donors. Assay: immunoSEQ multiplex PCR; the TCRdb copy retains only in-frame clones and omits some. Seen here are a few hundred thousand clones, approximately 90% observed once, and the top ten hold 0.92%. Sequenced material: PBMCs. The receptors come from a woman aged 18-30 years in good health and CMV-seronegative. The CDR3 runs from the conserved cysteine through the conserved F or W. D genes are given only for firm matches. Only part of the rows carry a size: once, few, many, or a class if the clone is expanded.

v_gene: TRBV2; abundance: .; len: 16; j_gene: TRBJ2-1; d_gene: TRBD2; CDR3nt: TGTGCCAGCGCCCAGGGGAGCGGGAGCTCCTACAATGAGCAGTTCTTC; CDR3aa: CASAQGSGSSYNEQFF
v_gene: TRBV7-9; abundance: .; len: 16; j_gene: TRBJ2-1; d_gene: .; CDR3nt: TGTGCCAGCAGCTTAGCCCCGGGGAGCTCCTACAATGAGCAGTTCTTC; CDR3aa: CASSLAPGSSYNEQFF
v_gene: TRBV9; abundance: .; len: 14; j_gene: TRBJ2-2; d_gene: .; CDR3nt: TGTGCCAGCAGCGTGGGCCTCGCCCCCGGGGAGCTGTTTTTT; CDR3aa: CASSVGLAPGELFF
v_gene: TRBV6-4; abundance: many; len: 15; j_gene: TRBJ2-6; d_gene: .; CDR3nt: TGTGCCAGCAGTGACCTGTCAGCTGGGGCCAACGTCCTGACTTTC; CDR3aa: CASSDLSAGANVLTF
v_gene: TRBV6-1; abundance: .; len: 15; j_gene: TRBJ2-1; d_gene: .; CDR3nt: TGTGCCAGCAGTTGGGCCACACCACCCTACAATGAGCAGTTCTTC; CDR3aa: CASSWATPPYNEQFF
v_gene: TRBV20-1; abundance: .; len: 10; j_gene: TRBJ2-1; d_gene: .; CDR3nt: TGCAGTGCTAGCCCCGGGTGGCAGTTCTTC; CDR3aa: CSASPGWQFF
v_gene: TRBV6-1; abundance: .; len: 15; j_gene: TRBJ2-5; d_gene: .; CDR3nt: TGTGCCAGCAGAATGGCGGGAACCGACCAAGAGACCCAGTACTTC; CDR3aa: CASRMAGTDQETQYF
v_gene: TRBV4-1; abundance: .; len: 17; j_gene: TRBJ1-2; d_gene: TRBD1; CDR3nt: TGCGCCAGCAGCCAAGATGGGGGGCTAGGGGGCGGCTATGGCTACACCTTC; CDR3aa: CASSQDGGLGGGYGYTF
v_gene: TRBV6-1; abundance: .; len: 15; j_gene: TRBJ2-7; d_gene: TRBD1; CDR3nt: TGTGCCAGCAGTGCGCGAGAGGGGGCGCCCAACGAGCAGTACTTC; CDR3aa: CASSAREGAPNEQYF
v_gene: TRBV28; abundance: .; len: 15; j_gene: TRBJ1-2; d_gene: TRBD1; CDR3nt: TGTGCCAGCAGTTTATCGGGGGACAGAGTCTATGGCTACACCTTC; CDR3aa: CASSLSGDRVYGYTF
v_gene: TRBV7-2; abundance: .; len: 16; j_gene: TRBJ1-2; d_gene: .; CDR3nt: TGTGCCAGCAGCTTAGTGGACAGACCGTCCAACTATGGCTACACCTTC; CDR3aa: CASSLVDRPSNYGYTF